The clone carrying this T cell receptor beta chain was observed many times. Its antigen is not identified. The sample comes from a study of T cells in Graves' hyperthyroidism and ophthalmopathy. TCR beta CDR3 regions were amplified from RNA. HTBI primers were used for first-round RT-PCR of the TCR CDR3. TCRdb processed the multiplex PCR reads anew with MiXCR; each CDR3 protein has one entry. The sample includes about 690,000 distinct CDR3 sequences, 17% of them seen just once. V lost 4 bases and J lost 1, with 11 bases in between. Germline loops: CDR1 MNHNS, CDR2 SASEGT. The CDR3 length is 15 residues. Findings and caveats of the study: The blood repertoire included most of the expanded thyroid clonotypes above 0.001. Ophthalmopathy was predicted by the model a median of approximately 6.6 months ahead of onset.

Sequencing input: blood. The sequence derives from a man in his forties or fifties with Graves' hyperthyroidism. The V gene is TRBV6-1, the J gene TRBJ2-1; D possibly corresponds to TRBD1 (6 bases). CDR3 residues: CASSGQEPSYNEQFF. CDR3 in DNA: TGTGCCAGCAGTGGACAGGAACCTTCCTACAATGAGCAGTTCTTC.